This TCR beta chain was sequenced in a study of breast tumors, draining lymph nodes, adjacent tissues. This clonotype was counted a few times. A much larger clone lies one base from this, so it may be a read error. Axillary draining lymph nodes of breast cancer patients supplied the node samples. TCRdb called the multiplex PCR reads again in MiXCR, with one record for every CDR3 protein. The sample includes nearly 110,000 distinct CDR3 sequences, around 30% of them seen just once. This CDR3 is 15 amino acids long. Germline V CDR1 and CDR2: MNHNS, SASEGT. V lost 6 bases, J lost 6 bases, and 12 bases stayed unmatched.

The sequence was collected from a female donor with breast cancer. Some clones in this sample may be carry-over from other donors' samples. Sequencing was performed on axillary lymph node tissue. This chain uses TRBV6-1 with TRBJ2-3; TRBD1 aligns across 7 bases. CDR3 region: CASSHTGTVRDTQYF. DNA for the CDR3: TGTGCCAGCAGCCACACCGGGACAGTACGGGATACGCAGTATTTT.